This is a list of T cell receptor beta chains from one sample in a study of blood T cell repertoires in COVID-19. The repertoire was sequenced with immunoSEQ multiplex PCR; TCRdb's copy has only in-frame clones and lacks some. The table has fewer than 350,000 clones, around 90% seen once. Sequenced input: peripheral blood. These receptors were obtained from a man younger than 35 with active or convalescent COVID-19. Each CDR3 is given with its conserved first and last residue. Fields, in order: J gene, D gene, clone size, V gene, CDR3 DNA, CDR3 protein. The D gene is left open where the match is weak. Some rows mark clone size as missing; the rest say once, few, many or name a class of expanded clone.

J gene: TRBJ1-2
D gene: TRBD1
clone size: NA
V gene: TRBV7-2
CDR3 DNA: TGTGCCAGCAGGCAGGGGGAAGGCTACACCTTC
CDR3 protein: CASRQGEGYTF

J gene: TRBJ1-6
D gene: NA
clone size: NA
V gene: TRBV6-6
CDR3 DNA: TGTGCCAGCACTTCCGAAGTGGCAAATTCACCCCTCCACTTT
CDR3 protein: CASTSEVANSPLHF

J gene: TRBJ2-1
D gene: NA
clone size: NA
V gene: TRBV5-1
CDR3 DNA: TGCGCCAGCAGCTTGGGGGGGCGCGACAATGAGCAGTTCTTC
CDR3 protein: CASSLGGRDNEQFF

J gene: TRBJ2-5
D gene: NA
clone size: NA
V gene: TRBV27
CDR3 DNA: TGTGCCAGCAGTAACCCCCGGGGGAAAGAGACCCAGTACTTC
CDR3 protein: CASSNPRGKETQYF

J gene: TRBJ1-1
D gene: NA
clone size: NA
V gene: TRBV2
CDR3 DNA: TGTGCCAGCACCCCAATGGCAGGCCTGAACACTGAAGCTTTCTTT
CDR3 protein: CASTPMAGLNTEAFF

J gene: TRBJ1-3
D gene: TRBD1
clone size: NA
V gene: TRBV10-3
CDR3 DNA: TGTGCCATCAGTGTTGGGGGACAGTCGAGCTCTGGAAACACCATATATTTT
CDR3 protein: CAISVGGQSSSGNTIYF

J gene: TRBJ2-1
D gene: TRBD1
clone size: few
V gene: TRBV9
CDR3 DNA: TGTGCCAGCAGCGTAGGAACAGGGGGCTCCTACAATGAGCAGTTCTTC
CDR3 protein: CASSVGTGGSYNEQFF

J gene: TRBJ1-2
D gene: NA
clone size: NA
V gene: TRBV19
CDR3 DNA: TGTGCCAGTGGTTACGACGAGGTTAATTCGGGCTACACCTTC
CDR3 protein: CASGYDEVNSGYTF

J gene: TRBJ1-2
D gene: TRBD1
clone size: few
V gene: TRBV5-1
CDR3 DNA: TGCGCCAGCAGCTTGCTGGGAGGACAGGGAGGTCCCAACTATGGCTACACCTTC
CDR3 protein: CASSLLGGQGGPNYGYTF

J gene: TRBJ1-2
D gene: NA
clone size: NA
V gene: TRBV15
CDR3 DNA: TGTGCCACCAGCAGAGTTGAAACAGGGTTTGGAGGCTACACCTTC
CDR3 protein: CATSRVETGFGGYTF

J gene: TRBJ2-6
D gene: NA
clone size: NA
V gene: TRBV6-5
CDR3 DNA: TGTGCCAGCAGTCGAGGGATCTCTGGGGCCAACGTCCTGACTTTC
CDR3 protein: CASSRGISGANVLTF

J gene: TRBJ1-6
D gene: NA
clone size: NA
V gene: TRBV5-4
CDR3 DNA: TGTGCCAGCAGCTTGGGGGGACTCACCTCCTATAATTCACCCCTCCACTTT
CDR3 protein: CASSLGGLTSYNSPLHF

J gene: TRBJ2-7
D gene: TRBD2
clone size: once
V gene: TRBV6-5
CDR3 DNA: TGTGCCAGCAGTCAACTAGCGGGGGGCTTCTACGAGCAGTACTTC
CDR3 protein: CASSQLAGGFYEQYF

J gene: TRBJ2-2
D gene: TRBD2
clone size: NA
V gene: TRBV7-2
CDR3 DNA: TGTGCCAGCAGCACCCGAGCGGGGGGGCCGGGCACCGGGGAGCTGTTTTTT
CDR3 protein: CASSTRAGGPGTGELFF

J gene: TRBJ1-1
D gene: NA
clone size: NA
V gene: TRBV27
CDR3 DNA: TGTGCCAGCAGGCCCCGACAGGTCTCTTCGAACACTGAAGCTTTCTTT
CDR3 protein: CASRPRQVSSNTEAFF

J gene: TRBJ2-5
D gene: NA
clone size: NA
V gene: TRBV6-6
CDR3 DNA: TGTGCCAGCAGTTACTCGAGTGGAGAGACCCAGTACTTC
CDR3 protein: CASSYSSGETQYF

J gene: TRBJ1-4
D gene: NA
clone size: NA
V gene: TRBV18
CDR3 DNA: TGTGCCAGCTCCCTCCGTGTTGAGACAGTCGTGAAGGGAAAACTGTTTTTT
CDR3 protein: CASSLRVETVVKGKLFF

J gene: TRBJ1-5
D gene: NA
clone size: once
V gene: TRBV6-2/TRBV6-3
CDR3 DNA: TGTGCCAGCAGACCTACAGGCCTGGAGCGCGGCAATCAGCCCCAGCATTTT
CDR3 protein: CASRPTGLERGNQPQHF

J gene: TRBJ1-6
D gene: NA
clone size: NA
V gene: TRBV13
CDR3 DNA: TGTGCCAGCAGCCAGACAGTGAATTCACCCCTCCACTTT
CDR3 protein: CASSQTVNSPLHF

J gene: TRBJ1-1
D gene: NA
clone size: NA
V gene: TRBV3-1/TRBV3-2
CDR3 DNA: TGTGCCAGCAGCCCTACAGCGAACACTGAAGCTTTCTTT
CDR3 protein: CASSPTANTEAFF

J gene: TRBJ1-2
D gene: TRBD1
clone size: NA
V gene: TRBV4-3
CDR3 DNA: TGCGCCAGCAGCCAAACACAGGGGTATGGCTACACCTTC
CDR3 protein: CASSQTQGYGYTF

J gene: TRBJ1-2
D gene: TRBD1
clone size: NA
V gene: TRBV19
CDR3 DNA: TGTGCCAGTAGTGCTCTCTACCGCGGACAGGGAGGGCACTATGGCTACACCTTC
CDR3 protein: CASSALYRGQGGHYGYTF

J gene: TRBJ2-5
D gene: NA
clone size: NA
V gene: TRBV6-4
CDR3 DNA: TGTGCCAGCAGTGACTCGGCCCGGGGAGCACGAGAGACCCAGTACTTC
CDR3 protein: CASSDSARGARETQYF

J gene: TRBJ2-2
D gene: TRBD1
clone size: NA
V gene: TRBV4-3
CDR3 DNA: TGCGCCAGCAGCCAAACGACAGGGGGTATTTTGGTTGCCGGGGAGCTGTTTTTT
CDR3 protein: CASSQTTGGILVAGELFF

J gene: TRBJ1-1
D gene: TRBD1
clone size: NA
V gene: TRBV19
CDR3 DNA: TGTGCCAGTAGTTTTGGACAGGGGGCGCGTAATCCAAAAGAAAACACTGAAGCTTTCTTT
CDR3 protein: CASSFGQGARNPKENTEAFF

J gene: TRBJ1-2
D gene: NA
clone size: few
V gene: TRBV7-2
CDR3 DNA: TGTGCCAGCAGCTTAGTACAGGGTCTATGGGACTATGGCTACACCTTC
CDR3 protein: CASSLVQGLWDYGYTF

J gene: TRBJ2-3
D gene: NA
clone size: NA
V gene: TRBV27
CDR3 DNA: TGTGCCAGCAGTTTATCGTTGGGGGGGGGCGCAGATACGCAGTATTTT
CDR3 protein: CASSLSLGGGADTQYF

J gene: TRBJ1-1
D gene: NA
clone size: NA
V gene: TRBV7-2
CDR3 DNA: TGTGCCAGCAGCCCCGGGGTTCAGAACACTGAAGCTTTCTTT
CDR3 protein: CASSPGVQNTEAFF

J gene: TRBJ1-5
D gene: TRBD1
clone size: NA
V gene: TRBV4-1
CDR3 DNA: TGCGCCAGCAGCCAAGGGGACAGGGGGTATGGGGCCCAGCATTTT
CDR3 protein: CASSQGDRGYGAQHF

J gene: TRBJ2-7
D gene: NA
clone size: NA
V gene: TRBV6-2/TRBV6-3
CDR3 DNA: TGTGCCAGCAGTTACTCCCTGGGTCGGGGTGGCGAGCAGTACTTC
CDR3 protein: CASSYSLGRGGEQYF

J gene: TRBJ2-5
D gene: TRBD2
clone size: NA
V gene: TRBV9
CDR3 DNA: TGTGCCAGCAGCCAAGGTGCTAGCGGGGGTTTGGAGACCCAGTACTTC
CDR3 protein: CASSQGASGGLETQYF

J gene: TRBJ1-2
D gene: TRBD1
clone size: NA
V gene: TRBV10-3
CDR3 DNA: TGTGCCATCAGCCCGCAGGGGGCTGACACTACTTTAAACTATGGCTACACCTTC
CDR3 protein: CAISPQGADTTLNYGYTF

J gene: TRBJ2-3
D gene: NA
clone size: NA
V gene: TRBV24-1
CDR3 DNA: TGTGCCACCAGTGCGCGTCGGGGGGCTAGCAACGGCACAGATACGCAGTATTTT
CDR3 protein: CATSARRGASNGTDTQYF

J gene: TRBJ2-6
D gene: NA
clone size: NA
V gene: TRBV6-5
CDR3 DNA: TGTGCCAGCAGTTATGTTAGAGCAGGGGCCAACGTCCTGACTTTC
CDR3 protein: CASSYVRAGANVLTF

J gene: TRBJ2-2
D gene: NA
clone size: once
V gene: TRBV9
CDR3 DNA: TGTGCCAGCAGCGTAGGAAATTCGGGTCCCGGGGAGCTGTTTTTT
CDR3 protein: CASSVGNSGPGELFF

J gene: TRBJ2-1
D gene: TRBD2
clone size: NA
V gene: TRBV6-4
CDR3 DNA: TGTGCCAGCAGTGAAGACGGGGGGGACTACAATGAGCAGTTCTTC
CDR3 protein: CASSEDGGDYNEQFF

J gene: TRBJ2-1
D gene: NA
clone size: NA
V gene: TRBV2
CDR3 DNA: TGTGCCAGCAGTGAGAGATTCATCCCCCATGAGCAGTTCTTC
CDR3 protein: CASSERFIPHEQFF

J gene: TRBJ1-2
D gene: TRBD1
clone size: NA
V gene: TRBV19
CDR3 DNA: TGTGCCAGTAGTAACCGGGACAGGGCAACCAACTATGGCTACACCTTC
CDR3 protein: CASSNRDRATNYGYTF

J gene: TRBJ2-7
D gene: TRBD2
clone size: NA
V gene: TRBV5-1
CDR3 DNA: TGCGCCAGCAGCCCGAGCGGGGGGCTGTCCTACGAGCAGTACTTC
CDR3 protein: CASSPSGGLSYEQYF

J gene: TRBJ1-1
D gene: NA
clone size: NA
V gene: TRBV12-3/TRBV12-4
CDR3 DNA: TGTGCCAGCAGTTTTGGGGGGACTGAAGCTTTCTTT
CDR3 protein: CASSFGGTEAFF

J gene: TRBJ1-5
D gene: NA
clone size: NA
V gene: TRBV5-6
CDR3 DNA: TGTGCCAGCAGCTTGGCAGGGGAGCAGCCCCAGCATTTT
CDR3 protein: CASSLAGEQPQHF

J gene: TRBJ2-5
D gene: TRBD2
clone size: NA
V gene: TRBV2
CDR3 DNA: TGTGCCAGCAAAAGACTAGCGGGGGGCCAAGAGACCCAGTACTTC
CDR3 protein: CASKRLAGGQETQYF

J gene: TRBJ2-1
D gene: TRBD1
clone size: NA
V gene: TRBV9
CDR3 DNA: TGTGCCAGCAGTCAGGACAGGGGGACATACAATGAGCAGTTCTTC
CDR3 protein: CASSQDRGTYNEQFF

J gene: TRBJ1-2
D gene: TRBD1
clone size: NA
V gene: TRBV7-9
CDR3 DNA: TGTGCCAGCAGCCCTTCGGGGGACAGGGTAAATGGCTACACCTTC
CDR3 protein: CASSPSGDRVNGYTF

J gene: TRBJ2-1
D gene: NA
clone size: NA
V gene: TRBV4-3
CDR3 DNA: TGCGCCAGCAGCCAATATAACAATGAGCAGTTCTTC
CDR3 protein: CASSQYNNEQFF

J gene: TRBJ2-1
D gene: TRBD2
clone size: many
V gene: TRBV7-3
CDR3 DNA: TGTGCCAGCAGCTTTGACGGGGGGAACTACAATGAGCAGTTCTTC
CDR3 protein: CASSFDGGNYNEQFF

J gene: TRBJ2-1
D gene: TRBD1
clone size: NA
V gene: TRBV6-1
CDR3 DNA: TGTGCCAGCAGTGCGACCGGGACAGGGCAACACAATGAGCAGTTCTTC
CDR3 protein: CASSATGTGQHNEQFF

J gene: TRBJ1-5
D gene: NA
clone size: NA
V gene: TRBV5-5
CDR3 DNA: TGTGCCAGCAGTCTCCGGGGGTTGGGCAATCAGCCCCAGCATTTT
CDR3 protein: CASSLRGLGNQPQHF

J gene: TRBJ1-2
D gene: NA
clone size: NA
V gene: TRBV10-1
CDR3 DNA: TGCGCCAGCAGTGAGACGGGGGGCGTCTCTGGCTACACCTTC
CDR3 protein: CASSETGGVSGYTF

J gene: TRBJ1-1
D gene: NA
clone size: NA
V gene: TRBV14
CDR3 DNA: TGTGCCAGCACCCGGAGTATCCCAATGAACACTGAAGCTTTCTTT
CDR3 protein: CASTRSIPMNTEAFF

J gene: TRBJ1-2
D gene: NA
clone size: once
V gene: TRBV21-1
CDR3 DNA: TGTGCCAGCAGCAAAGTGTTTCGGGACAGGGGAAGCGACTATGGCTACACCTTC
CDR3 protein: CASSKVFRDRGSDYGYTF

J gene: TRBJ1-1
D gene: NA
clone size: many
V gene: TRBV4-1
CDR3 DNA: TGCGCCAGCAGCCGGTCACGGGGCGGGGCGGGTGACACTGAAGCTTTCTTT
CDR3 protein: CASSRSRGGAGDTEAFF

J gene: TRBJ1-3
D gene: TRBD1
clone size: NA
V gene: TRBV27
CDR3 DNA: TGTGCCAGCAGGCCGGGACAGGGTTATGGAAACACCATATATTTT
CDR3 protein: CASRPGQGYGNTIYF

J gene: TRBJ1-1
D gene: NA
clone size: NA
V gene: TRBV14
CDR3 DNA: TGTGCCAGCGGCCAGACTAACACTGAAGCTTTCTTT
CDR3 protein: CASGQTNTEAFF